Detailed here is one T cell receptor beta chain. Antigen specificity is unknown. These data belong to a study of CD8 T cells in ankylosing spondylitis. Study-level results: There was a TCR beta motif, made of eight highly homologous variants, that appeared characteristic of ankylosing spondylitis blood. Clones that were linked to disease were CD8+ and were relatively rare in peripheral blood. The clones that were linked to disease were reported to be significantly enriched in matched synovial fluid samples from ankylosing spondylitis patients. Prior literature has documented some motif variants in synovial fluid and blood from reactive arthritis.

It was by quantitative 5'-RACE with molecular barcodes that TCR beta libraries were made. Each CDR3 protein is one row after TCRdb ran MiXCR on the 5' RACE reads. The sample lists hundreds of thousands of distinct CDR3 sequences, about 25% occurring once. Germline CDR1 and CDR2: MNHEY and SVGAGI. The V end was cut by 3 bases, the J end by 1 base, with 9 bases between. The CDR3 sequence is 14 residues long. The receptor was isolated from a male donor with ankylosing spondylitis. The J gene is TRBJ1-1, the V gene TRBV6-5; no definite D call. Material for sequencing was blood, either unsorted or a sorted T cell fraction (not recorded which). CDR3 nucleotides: TGTGCCAGCAGTTATGCTAACAGGAACACTGAAGCTTTCTTT. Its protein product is CASSYANRNTEAFF.